A single sample gave rise to the 9 T cell receptor beta chains below, sequenced in a study of T cells in tuberculosis. Produced via immunoSEQ multiplex PCR; TCRdb's table is partial and in-frame only. The sample lists around 30,000 clones, 92% seen once, with 5.5% to 8% in the top ten. Time point described: new active TB diagnosis, blood taken before or within 7 days of starting treatment. The starting material was PBMCs, obtained at tuberculosis diagnosis. The source is an adult with tuberculosis.

The chain joins TRBV5-4 to TRBJ2-1, with 9 bases lining up with TRBD2. The germline V gene encodes CDR1 SGHNT and CDR2 YYREEE (reference sequence). The V and J ends lost 3 bases and 2 bases, in that order; junction bases with no gene match: 0. CDR3 length: 14 residues. The CDR3 loop reads CASSSSGTYNEQFF. In DNA, the CDR3 is TGTGCCAGCAGCTCTAGCGGGACCTACAATGAGCAGTTCTTC. Variable domain in full (rest from reference TRBV5-4 and TRBJ2-1): ETGVTQSPTHLIKTRGQQVTLRCSSQSGHNTVSWYQQALGQGPQFIFQYYREEENGRGNFPPRFSGLQFPNYSSELNVNALELDDSALYLCASSSSGTYNEQFFGPGTRLTVL.

The rearrangement uses TRBV2 and TRBJ2-7; possible D gene TRBD1, 5 bases. The CDR3 runs 18 residues. Germline V gene data show CDR1 as SNHLY and CDR2 as FYNNEI. The V and J ends lost 4 bases and 3 bases respectively, with 25 bases between them. Here the CDR3 DNA reads TGTGCCAGCAGTGTAAGATGGGGCGCGGAACTCACAGACTACGAGCAGTACTTC. Protein sequence: CASSVRWGAELTDYEQYF. The variable domain in full, completed from reference TRBV2 and TRBJ2-7, reads EPEVTQTPSHQVTQMGQEVILRCVPISNHLYFYWYRQILGQKVEFLVSFYNNEISEKSEIFDDQFSVERPDGSNFTLKIRSTKLEDSAMYFCASSVRWGAELTDYEQYFGPGTRLTVT.

The V call is TRBV6-5, the J call TRBJ2-2; a possible D gene is TRBD1 (6 bases). The germline CDR1 and CDR2 sequences are MNHEY and SVGAGI. CDR3 length: 15 residues. V was shortened by 6 bases and J by 2 bases, with 13 bases between the two germline ends. This chain's CDR3 is CASSPEDRNTGELFF. Here the CDR3 DNA reads TGTGCCAGCAGCCCCGAGGACAGAAACACCGGGGAGCTGTTTTTT.

This clone was found once. This sequence joins TRBV6-6 and TRBJ1-5, with 8 positions matching TRBD1. This CDR3 has 16 residues. The germline CDR1 and CDR2 sequences are MNHNY and SVGAGI (reference sequence). V dropped 2 bases and J dropped 3; count of bases not matched to a gene: 6. The CDR3 nucleotides are TGTGCCAGCAGTTACCCCTCGACAGGGGCCAATCAGCCCCAGCATTTT. As protein: CASSYPSTGANQPQHF.

The chain joins TRBV27 to TRBJ2-1; possibly TRBD2 for D (5 bases). The germline gives CDR1 MNHEY, CDR2 SMNVEV (reference sequence). This CDR3 is 14 amino acids long. The germline V and J ends were trimmed by 3 bases and 10 bases, with 16 bases remaining between them. The CDR3 region is CASSFRYLASEQFF. CDR3 bases: TGTGCCAGCAGTTTCCGTTATCTAGCCAGCGAGCAGTTCTTC.

The J gene is TRBJ2-7, the V gene TRBV5-5, with 8 bases aligning to TRBD1. The trim removed 1 base at V and 3 bases at J, leaving 9 bases unmatched. The V gene's germline CDR1 is SGHKS and CDR2 YYEKEE (reference sequence). The CDR3 is made up of 16 amino acids. The CDR3 nucleotides are TGTGCCAGCAGCTTGACAGGGGGAGCTCCACTCTACGAGCAGTACTTC. This encodes CASSLTGGAPLYEQYF.

The rearrangement joins TRBV27 to TRBJ2-7; 8 nucleotides align to TRBD1. Germline V lookup: CDR1 MNHEY, CDR2 SMNVEV (reference sequence). V gave up 7 bases and J gave up 0 bases; unmatched junction bases: 8. The CDR3 extends over 15 amino acids. DNA of the CDR3: TGTGCCAGCACCGGACGGACAGGGAGCTCCTACGAGCAGTACTTC. Translation: CASTGRTGSSYEQYF.

The chain employs TRBV2 and TRBJ1-2; possibly TRBD1 for D (6 bases). The CDR3 is 13 residues long. The germline gives CDR1 SNHLY, CDR2 FYNNEI. V lost 5 bases to trimming and J lost 2 bases, with 9 bases between them. The DNA of the CDR3 is TGTGCCAGCAGTCTGGACAGAAACTATGGCTACACCTTC. The encoded protein is CASSLDRNYGYTF. Variable domain in full (rest from reference TRBV2 and TRBJ1-2): EPEVTQTPSHQVTQMGQEVILRCVPISNHLYFYWYRQILGQKVEFLVSFYNNEISEKSEIFDDQFSVERPDGSNFTLKIRSTKLEDSAMYFCASSLDRNYGYTFGSGTRLTVV.

The rearrangement links TRBV7-6 to TRBJ1-1; D possibly corresponds to TRBD1 (5 bases). V was pared by 3 bases and J by 6 bases, with 8 bases between. The CDR3 runs 12 residues. Germline values: CDR1 SGHVS, CDR2 FNYEAQ. The CDR3 nucleotides read TGTGCCAGCAGCTTGGGGGGGTCTGAAGCTTTCTTT. Residues: CASSLGGSEAFF.